This T cell receptor (beta chain) was captured in a study of PD-1 blockade in classical Hodgkin lymphoma. Study-wide findings and caveats: Newly diagnosed patients reportedly trailed healthy donors in baseline TCR diversity.

Repertoires were generated with immunoSEQ multiplex PCR, while TCRdb's copy carries only in-frame clones and drops some. The sample yields about 25,000 clones, 80% to 90% seen once. No patient escaped relapse after autologous stem cell transplantation, and brentuximab vedotin exposure varied. The study recorded best responses of complete response, partial response or progressive disease. The CDR3 contains 15 residues. Trimming took 0 bases from V and 1 from J, leaving 5 bases between them. Looked up from germline, CDR1 is SGHRS and CDR2 is YFSETQ. Details on this clone: What it binds is unknown.

This clonotype was sampled from a human donor with classical Hodgkin lymphoma. The genes are TRBV5-1 and TRBJ2-6; D remains ambiguous. Source: peripheral blood mononuclear cells (PBMCs), taken at baseline. CDR3 sequence reads: CASSLGTSGANVLTF. The CDR3 coding sequence is TGCGCCAGCAGCTTGGGTACTTCTGGGGCCAACGTCCTGACTTTC.